A single sample gave rise to the 16 T cell receptor beta chains below, sequenced in a study of shared clonotypes between healthy human individuals. Sequenced by immunoSEQ multiplex PCR; TCRdb stores in-frame clones only, minus some. The sample yields about 1.1 million clones, around 77% seen once. Input material: memory CD4+ T cells from PBMCs. The subset is: CD45RA-negative fraction. The receptors shown here come from a man aged 18 to 29 in good health. Some clones in this sample may be carry-over from other donors' samples.

The CDR3 nucleotides are TGTGCCAGCAGTGACACGGGCCCTGGGGGCACAGATACGCAGTATTTT. Protein: CASSDTGPGGTDTQYF. The chain recombines TRBV6-4 with TRBJ2-3; D not certain. The CDR3 extends over 16 amino acids. In germline, CDR1 is MRHNA, CDR2 SNTAGT. Trimming stripped 2 bases from V and 1 base from J, with 13 bases between.

The chain recombines TRBV6-1 with TRBJ2-3; possible D gene TRBD2, 5 bases. CDR1 is MNHNS and CDR2 is SASEGT in the germline V gene. CDR3 length: 15 amino acids. The ends were cut back, 3 bases at V and 5 bases at J, with 15 bases in the middle. The CDR3 is CASSDDLLRGDTQYF. DNA for the CDR3: TGTGCCAGCAGTGACGACCTACTCCGGGGAGATACGCAGTATTTT.

The gene calls are TRBV21-1 and TRBJ1-4; the table gives TRBD1 as D, unverified against the DNA. TRBV21-1 is a documented pseudogene. The CDR3 consists of 13 residues. The CDR3 nucleotides read TGTGCCAGCAGCAAACGGGAAAGGGCAGGGGGATTTTTT. Protein sequence: CASSKRERAGGFF.

This chain joins TRBV4-1 and TRBJ2-5, with D uncertain. V lost 3 bases and J lost 2, with 7 bases in between. The CDR3 spans 13 residues. Looked up from germline, CDR1 is MGHRA and CDR2 is YSYEKL. This CDR3 reads CASSQTLQETQYF. The CDR3 DNA reads as TGCGCCAGCAGCCAGACGCTTCAAGAGACCCAGTACTTC.

The genes are TRBV5-6 and TRBJ1-3; tentative D call: TRBD1 (6 bases). The CDR3 has 16 amino acids. With 3 bases removed from V and 0 bases from J, the gap between germline ends came to 13 bases. Germline V CDR1 and CDR2: SGHDT, YYEEEE. Here the CDR3 DNA reads TGTGCCAGCAGCTGGCGACAGGACCCCTCTGGAAACACCATATATTTT. Amino acid sequence: CASSWRQDPSGNTIYF. Looking up the rest from reference TRBV5-6 and TRBJ1-3 gives the full variable domain: DAGVTQSPTHLIKTRGQQVTLRCSPKSGHDTVSWYQQALGQGPQFIFQYYEEEERQRGNFPDRFSGHQFPNYSSELNVNALLLGDSALYLCASSWRQDPSGNTIYFGEGSWLTVV.

The chain joins TRBV7-3 to TRBJ2-1; weak D call: TRBD1 (5 bases). The CDR3 is 14 residues long. From germline, CDR1 is SGHTA and CDR2 FQGTGA. Trimming took 5 bases from V and 7 from J, leaving 15 bases between them. The CDR3 region has the DNA TGTGCCAGCAGCCTCACGGCAGGGCTAAATGAGCAGTTCTTC. It yields the protein CASSLTAGLNEQFF.

The chain uses TRBV7-2 and TRBJ1-3; D not certain. The CDR3 is 14 amino acids. CDR1 SGHTA and CDR2 FQGNSA come from the germline V gene. Trimming took off 3 bases at V and 0 bases at J, with 6 bases between the two ends. As DNA, the CDR3 is TGTGCCAGCAGCTTCGACGGCTCTGGAAACACCATATATTTT. Encoded protein: CASSFDGSGNTIYF.

CDR3 nucleotide sequence: TGTGCCATCAAGGGCCAGGGGACGTGGTACGAGCAGTACTTC. This sequence encodes CAIKGQGTWYEQYF. The chain is built from TRBV10-3 and TRBJ2-7, with a tentative D call TRBD1 (6 bases). Germline loops: CDR1 ENHRY, CDR2 SYGVKD. The CDR3 is 14 amino acids. Trimming removed 7 bases from V and 4 bases from J, with 17 bases in between.

With respect to this clone: This sample also contains other DNA sequences that code for the same CDR3. The chain is built from TRBV5-1 and TRBJ2-7, with 12 positions matching TRBD1. The CDR3 sequence is 15 residues long. Germline assignment: CDR1 SGHRS and CDR2 YFSETQ. The V and J ends lost 0 bases and 6 bases, in that order; junction bases with no gene match: 4. CDR3 region: CASSLAGTGGGEQYF. CDR3 bases: TGCGCCAGCAGCTTGGCCGGGACAGGGGGCGGCGAGCAGTACTTC.

The rearrangement links TRBV4-3 to TRBJ1-2, with D maybe TRBD1 (5 bases). With 2 bases removed from V and 6 bases from J, the gap between germline ends came to 13 bases. The CDR3 is made up of 14 amino acids. Germline CDR1 and CDR2: LGHNA and YSLEER. CDR3 in amino acids: CASSQLGRADGYTF. CDR3 DNA: TGCGCCAGCAGCCAACTGGGACGGGCGGATGGCTACACCTTC.

This chain joins TRBV7-3 and TRBJ2-1; 7 bases map to TRBD1. The germline V gene has CDR1 SGHTA and CDR2 FQGTGA. V lost 5 bases to trimming and J lost 10 bases; unmatched junction nucleotides: 8. The CDR3 is made up of 13 amino acids. In nucleotides, the CDR3 is TGTGCCAGCAGCGACGGACAGGCACGGGAGCAGTTCTTC. Its protein is CASSDGQAREQFF.

A single count supports this clone. This chain joins TRBV7-3 and TRBJ2-7; D is possibly TRBD1 (6 bases). The CDR3 totals 16 residues. Germline lookup yields CDR1 SGHTA and CDR2 FQGTGA. Trimming cost V 1 base and J 0 bases, with 13 bases left between them. CDR3 loop: CASSLMGQGSSYEQYF. The DNA of the CDR3 is TGTGCCAGCAGCTTAATGGGTCAGGGGAGCTCCTACGAGCAGTACTTC.

The V call is TRBV2, the J call TRBJ2-1, with D unresolved. Germline V gene lookup returns CDR1 SNHLY and CDR2 FYNNEI. V lost 3 bases to trimming and J lost 8 bases, with 14 bases between them. This CDR3 spans 14 amino acids. The chain's CDR3 is CASSDSPSLDEQFF. In DNA, the CDR3 is TGTGCCAGCAGTGATTCCCCTAGTCTCGATGAGCAGTTCTTC.

Regarding this clone: Other nucleotide sequences from this sample produce the same CDR3. The genes are TRBV7-3 and TRBJ1-1; no clear D gene. V dropped 0 bases and J dropped 1 base, with 6 bases sitting between them. Germline V gene sequence: CDR1 SGHTA, CDR2 FQGTGA. This CDR3 is built from 14 residues. In DNA, the CDR3 is TGTGCCAGCAGCTTAACCGCAGGGAACACTGAAGCTTTCTTT. Translated: CASSLTAGNTEAFF.

The chain joins TRBV7-3 to TRBJ1-2, with a weak D call TRBD1 (5 bases). Trimming cost V 3 bases and J 8 bases, with 10 bases left between them. Germline CDR1 and CDR2: SGHTA and FQGTGA. CDR3 length: 12 amino acids. CDR3 sequence: CASSFSGSGYTF. CDR3 in DNA: TGTGCCAGCAGCTTCTCAGGGAGCGGCTACACCTTC.

The rearrangement links TRBV5-1 to TRBJ2-2, with D perhaps given as TRBD1 or TRBD2 (5 bases each). V lost 7 bases and J 7 bases, leaving 23 bases between the germline ends. The CDR3 totals 16 residues. Germline loops: CDR1 SGHRS, CDR2 YFSETQ. CDR3 protein: CASRTTGTLPFGELFF. CDR3 DNA sequence: TGCGCCAGCCGAACTACCGGGACCCTCCCTTTCGGGGAGCTGTTTTTT. The variable domain in full, completed from reference TRBV5-1 and TRBJ2-2, reads KAGVTQTPRYLIKTRGQQVTLSCSPISGHRSVSWYQQTPGQGLQFLFEYFSETQRNKGNFPGRFSGRQFSNSRSEMNVSTLELGDSALYLCASRTTGTLPFGELFFGEGSRLTVL.